This T cell receptor beta chain originates from a study of stem cell transplantation in POMP-related autoinflammatory disease. Study information: Hypothesis: faulty thymoproteasomes impair CD8+ T-cell selection, skewing TRB repertoires. Before transplant, CD4+ T cells skewed naive and CD8+ proportions were low.

V gave up 2 bases and J gave up 2 bases, with 15 bases separating them. Germline-derived CDR1 and CDR2 are LGHNT and FRNRAP. The CDR3 is made up of 16 amino acids. The protocol was immunoSEQ multiplex PCR, while the TCRdb copy is restricted to in-frame clones and leaves out a portion. This sample yields 25,000 to 30,000 clones, of which around four fifths are seen a single time; around 2.6% belongs to the top ten. The chain carries TRBV12-5 and TRBJ1-2; tentative D call: TRBD1 (5 bases). This sequence originates from a human donor with POMP-related autoinflammation and immune dysregulation (PRAID). Sequenced here: CD4+ T cells from PBMCs, sampled before stem cell transplantation. CDR3 sequence reads: CASGLTTVDNNYGYTF. In nucleotides, the CDR3 is TGTGCTAGTGGTTTGACGACAGTTGATAACAACTATGGCTACACCTTC.